A single TCR beta chain is shown here with its context. V was shortened by 2 bases and J by 5 bases, with 13 bases between the two germline ends. The CDR3 loop spans 14 amino acids. Germline-derived CDR1 and CDR2 are SGHAT and FQNNGV. The data were produced by immunoSEQ multiplex PCR, yet TCRdb's version contains in-frame clones alone and is incomplete. The table lists 450,000 or so clones, around 91% of them singletons. Assignment of participants to cohorts was predicated upon participant-reported clinical history. The sample comes from a study of blood T cell repertoires in COVID-19. For the study at large: Sites in the United States, Italy and Spain provided acute and convalescent COVID-19 samples.

The clonotype comes from a man younger than 30 who had recovered from COVID-19. Sequenced sample: PBMCs or T cells enriched from blood (not recorded which). The chain uses TRBV11-2 and TRBJ2-7, with no clear D. DNA for the CDR3: TGTGCCAGCAGCTTATCGGAGTTCCCTGACGAGCAGTACTTC. This sequence encodes CASSLSEFPDEQYF.